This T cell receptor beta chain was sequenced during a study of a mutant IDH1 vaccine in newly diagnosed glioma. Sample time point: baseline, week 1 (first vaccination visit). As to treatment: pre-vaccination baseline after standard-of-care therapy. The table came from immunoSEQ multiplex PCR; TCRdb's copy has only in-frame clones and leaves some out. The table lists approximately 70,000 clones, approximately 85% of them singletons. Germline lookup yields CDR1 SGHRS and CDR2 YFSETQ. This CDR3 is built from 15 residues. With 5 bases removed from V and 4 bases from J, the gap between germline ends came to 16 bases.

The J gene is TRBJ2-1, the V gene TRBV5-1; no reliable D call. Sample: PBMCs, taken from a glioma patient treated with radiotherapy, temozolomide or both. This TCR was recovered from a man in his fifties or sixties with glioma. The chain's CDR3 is CASRPVGTSYNEQFF. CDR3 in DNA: TGCGCCAGCAGGCCGGTGGGAACAAGTTACAATGAGCAGTTCTTC.